Each of the 5 T cell receptor beta chains below was sequenced from the same sample in a study of identical twins. From the 5' RACE reads, TCRdb called clonotypes with MiXCR, one entry per CDR3 protein. The sample lists some 900,000 distinct CDR3 sequences, around an eighth occurring once. The same sample was also used in a study of yellow fever vaccine responses in identical twins.

Material for sequencing was PBMCs. The receptor source for this set is a woman between 18 and 29 years old in good health.

This rearrangement joins TRBV7-9 to TRBJ2-3; 10 positions agree with TRBD2. Trimming at V came to 5 bases and at J to 6 bases, leaving 11 bases not matched to a gene. The CDR3 runs to 16 residues. CDR1 and CDR2 (germline): SEHNR, FQNEAQ (reference sequence). The CDR3 sequence: CASSPRGRAGGDTQYF. As DNA, the CDR3 is TGTGCCAGCAGCCCCCGGGGGCGAGCGGGGGGGGATACGCAGTATTTT.

The CDR3 protein is CASSDGKLFF. CDR3 DNA sequence: TGTGCCAGCAGTGACGGAAAACTGTTTTTT. The chain carries TRBV2 and TRBJ1-4, with D unresolved. The CDR3 consists of 10 residues. Trimming took 3 bases from V and 10 from J, leaving 3 bases between them. Germline lookup yields CDR1 SNHLY and CDR2 FYNNEI.

The J gene is TRBJ2-3, the V gene TRBV2, with no clear D. This CDR3 is 15 amino acids long. Looked up from germline, CDR1 is SNHLY and CDR2 is FYNNEI. V dropped 2 bases and J dropped 3 bases, with 12 bases sitting between them. The CDR3 nucleotides read TGTGCCAGCAGTGAATTGTTAGCTCGGACAGATACGCAGTATTTT. Protein product: CASSELLARTDTQYF.

The chain links TRBV10-3 to TRBJ2-1; D gene uncertain. The V gene's germline CDR1 is ENHRY and CDR2 SYGVKD. The V end was cut by 9 bases, the J end by 9 bases, with 18 bases between. This CDR3 is built from 13 residues. CDR3 bases: TGTGCCATTAAACCATTCTTTAGTAGTGAGCAGTTCTTC. Translated: CAIKPFFSSEQFF.

In its sample, this clonotype was seen a few times. The DNA for the CDR3 is TGTGCCAGCAGTGCAACCTCCACCCCAGATACGCAGTATTTT. Its translation: CASSATSTPDTQYF. This sequence joins TRBV6-4 and TRBJ2-3; no reliable D call. The V gene lost 4 bases and the J gene lost 4 bases, with 12 bases spanning the gap. Germline V gene sequence: CDR1 MRHNA, CDR2 SNTAGT. The CDR3 covers 14 residues.